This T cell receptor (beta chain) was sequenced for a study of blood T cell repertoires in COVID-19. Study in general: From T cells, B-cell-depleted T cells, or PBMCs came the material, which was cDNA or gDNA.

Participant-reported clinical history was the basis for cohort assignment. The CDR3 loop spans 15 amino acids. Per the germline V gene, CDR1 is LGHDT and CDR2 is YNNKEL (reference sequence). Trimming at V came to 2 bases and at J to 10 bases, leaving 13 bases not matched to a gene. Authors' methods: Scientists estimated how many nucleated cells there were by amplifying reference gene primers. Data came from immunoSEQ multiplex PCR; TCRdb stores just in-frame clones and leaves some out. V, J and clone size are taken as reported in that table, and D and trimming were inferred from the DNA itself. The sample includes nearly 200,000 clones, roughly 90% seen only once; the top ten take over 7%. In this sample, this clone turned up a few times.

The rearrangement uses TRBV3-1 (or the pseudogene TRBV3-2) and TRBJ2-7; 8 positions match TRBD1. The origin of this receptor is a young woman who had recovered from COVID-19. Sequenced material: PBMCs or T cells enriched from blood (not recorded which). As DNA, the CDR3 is TGTGCCAGCAGCCAAATCCCCCCGGACAGGGTGGGACAGTACTTC. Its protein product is CASSQIPPDRVGQYF.